Only one count was recorded for the clone carrying this T cell receptor (beta chain). Its antigen remains unknown. The sample comes from a study of cytomegalovirus exposure and HLA in healthy donors. Study-level background: In a later analysis, it was reported that the 110 or so validation repertoires had been produced on the same platform as the roughly 700 repertoires belonging to the first cohort.

Study conclusions and caveats: The study put 150 to 200 TCR beta chains on its list as cytomegalovirus-associated.

Separation from the approximately 670-subject first cohort characterized the roughly 110-subject validation cohort, to which the donors belonged. The table came from immunoSEQ multiplex PCR; TCRdb's copy has only in-frame clones and leaves some out. The repertoire holds some 120,000 clones, with about 83% as singletons. From germline, CDR1 is MNHEY and CDR2 SVGAGI. The CDR3 has 15 amino acids. V was pared by 6 bases and J by 7 bases, with 12 bases of the junction left unmatched. This TCR was sampled from a woman in her thirties in good health and CMV-seronegative. The sample comprised PBMCs. V is TRBV6-5 and J is TRBJ2-1, with 7 bases matching TRBD2. The DNA of the CDR3 is TGTGCCAGCAGGATCGGTTCGGGAGGAAGGAATGAGCAGTTCTTC. Its protein product is CASRIGSGGRNEQFF.